Listed here are 18 T cell receptor beta chains from one sample, sequenced in a study of T cell responses to AZD1222 COVID-19 vaccine. Clones were sequenced by immunoSEQ multiplex PCR, and TCRdb holds only the in-frame ones, with some missing. The sample lists 140,000 or so clones; 91% were seen once. The sequencing used peripheral blood, collected 28 days after the second dose of the MenACWY control vaccine. Source of these receptors: an adult who received the MenACWY meningococcal vaccine as a control.

This clone showed up just once. The chain links TRBV7-2 to TRBJ1-5; D is possibly TRBD1 (5 bases). Germline V gives CDR1 SGHTA, CDR2 FQGNSA. Trimming pared 7 bases from V and 8 bases from J, leaving 18 bases between. The CDR3 extends over 14 amino acids. CDR3 nucleotides: TGTGCCAGCACCCTGGGGTTGGGGGGTAAGCCCCAGCATTTT. Amino acids: CASTLGLGGKPQHF. Complete variable domain (other parts from reference TRBV7-2 and TRBJ1-5): GAGVSQSPSNKVTEKGKDVELRCDPISGHTALYWYRQSLGQGLEFLIYFQGNSAPDKSGLPSDRFSAERTGGSVSTLTIQRTQQEDSAVYLCASTLGLGGKPQHFGDGTRLSIL.

V is TRBV6-5 and J is TRBJ1-5; D unresolved. Germline CDR1 reads MNHEY; CDR2 reads SVGAGI. Deletions cut 7 bases from V and 0 bases from J, with 13 bases between. The CDR3 loop spans 15 amino acids. CDR3 in DNA: TGTGCCAGCATCCTTGGCGATAGTAGCAATCAGCCCCAGCATTTT. This sequence encodes CASILGDSSNQPQHF.

This clone was counted a single time. The chain joins TRBV5-1 to TRBJ2-5; 11 bases match TRBD1. The length of the CDR3 is 16 residues. CDR1 is SGHRS and CDR2 is YFSETQ in the germline V gene. Unmatched junction bases numbered 6, after V lost 4 bases and J lost 1 base. As DNA, the CDR3 is TGCGCCAGCAGCCTGGACAGGGGGCGAGCCCAAGAGACCCAGTACTTC. Its protein is CASSLDRGRAQETQYF. The full variable domain, completed using reference TRBV5-1 and TRBJ2-5, is KAGVTQTPRYLIKTRGQQVTLSCSPISGHRSVSWYQQTPGQGLQFLFEYFSETQRNKGNFPGRFSGRQFSNSRSEMNVSTLELGDSALYLCASSLDRGRAQETQYFGPGTRLLVL.

V gene TRBV2 combines with J gene TRBJ1-4; D is possibly TRBD1 (6 bases). The germline V gene has CDR1 SNHLY and CDR2 FYNNEI. V was cut by 8 bases and J by 7 bases, with 17 bases left in between. CDR3 length: 14 residues. CDR3 region: CASRMGASSEKLFF. For the CDR3, the DNA is TGTGCCAGCCGCATGGGGGCTTCGAGTGAAAAACTGTTTTTT.

J is TRBJ2-7 and V is TRBV5-1; D is possibly TRBD2 (5 bases). V shed 3 bases and J shed 3 bases, with 10 bases lying between them. The length of the CDR3 is 13 residues. Per germline, CDR1 SGHRS and CDR2 YFSETQ. CDR3 protein: CASSSQLDYEQYF. The CDR3 DNA sequence: TGCGCCAGCAGCTCGCAACTAGACTACGAGCAGTACTTC.

This clone showed up just a few times. V and J are TRBV28 and TRBJ2-3; D is undetermined. CDR1 is MDHEN and CDR2 is SYDVKM in the germline V gene. The CDR3 has 13 residues. Trimming shortened V by 6 bases and J by 1 base, and 8 bases separated the two germline ends. The chain's CDR3 is CASRGQGTDTQYF. The DNA for the CDR3 is TGTGCCAGCAGAGGGCAGGGCACAGATACGCAGTATTTT.

CDR3 sequence: CASSGTSKETQYF. CDR3 coding DNA: TGTGCCAGCAGCGGGACTTCGAAAGAGACCCAGTACTTC. J is TRBJ2-5 and V is TRBV7-9, with a weak D call TRBD2 (6 bases). CDR1 and CDR2 (germline): SEHNR, FQNEAQ (reference sequence). The ends were cut back, 5 bases at V and 3 bases at J, with 10 bases in the middle. The CDR3 spans 13 residues.

The chain recombines TRBV28 with TRBJ2-2; 10 bases agree with TRBD2. CDR3 length equals 17 residues. V lost 3 bases and J lost 2; bases outside the gene matches: 6. Germline CDR1 is MDHEN and CDR2 is SYDVKM. This CDR3 reads CASSFYPSGGNTGELFF. The CDR3 DNA follows: TGTGCCAGCAGTTTCTACCCTAGCGGGGGTAACACCGGGGAGCTGTTTTTT.

The table lists this clone with a few counts. The chain uses TRBV5-6 and TRBJ1-3; the D is unclear. CDR3 length: 14 amino acids. The germline CDR1 and CDR2 sequences are SGHDT and YYEEEE. Trimming removed 4 bases from V and 1 base from J, with 9 bases in between. CDR3 region: CASSVTSSGNTIYF. The CDR3 nucleotides are TGTGCCAGCAGCGTAACAAGTTCTGGAAACACCATATATTTT. Together with reference TRBV5-6 and TRBJ1-3, the CDR3 gives the full variable domain: DAGVTQSPTHLIKTRGQQVTLRCSPKSGHDTVSWYQQALGQGPQFIFQYYEEEERQRGNFPDRFSGHQFPNYSSELNVNALLLGDSALYLCASSVTSSGNTIYFGEGSWLTVV.

This clone was counted a few times. The rearrangement joins TRBV19 to TRBJ1-4; D ambiguous. This CDR3 comprises 13 residues. V was pared by 5 bases and J by 5 bases, with 9 bases between. The germline gives CDR1 LNHDA, CDR2 SQIVND (reference sequence). Here the CDR3 DNA reads TGTGCCAGTAGTTTAAGCAGAAATGAAAAACTGTTTTTT. It specifies CASSLSRNEKLFF.

The V gene is TRBV21-1, the J gene TRBJ2-7; the table's D call, TRBD1, was not checked against the DNA. TRBV21-1 is recorded as a pseudogene. The CDR3 is 17 residues long. This CDR3 reads CASSKVGQPDTNYEQYF. The CDR3 coding sequence is TGTGCCAGCAGCAAAGTTGGACAGCCAGATACAAACTACGAGCAGTACTTC.

This clone appeared a single time. The chain couples TRBV11-2 to TRBJ2-2, with 10 bases lining up with TRBD1. The CDR3 is 16 residues long. V was pared by 5 bases and J by 5 bases, with 8 bases of the junction left unmatched. Germline V gene lookup returns CDR1 SGHAT and CDR2 FQNNGV. The CDR3 DNA is TGTGCCAGCAGCCAGTTAAAGGGACAGGGGACCGGGGAGCTGTTTTTT. Its translation is CASSQLKGQGTGELFF. The full variable domain, with the rest looked up from reference TRBV11-2 and TRBJ2-2, is EAGVAQSPRYKIIEKRQSVAFWCNPISGHATLYWYQQILGQGPKLLIQFQNNGVVDDSQLPKDRFSAERLKGVDSTLKIQPAKLEDSAVYLCASSQLKGQGTGELFFGEGSRLTVL.

The gene calls are TRBV12-3 or TRBV12-4 and TRBJ1-4, with 7 bases identical to TRBD1. V lost 4 bases to trimming and J lost 8 bases; unmatched junction nucleotides: 4. This CDR3 contains 13 residues. DNA of the CDR3: TGTGCCAGCAGTTCTGGACAGGTGGAAAAACTGTTTTTT. Amino acid sequence: CASSSGQVEKLFF.

The rearrangement joins TRBV10-1 to TRBJ2-5; 9 bases fit TRBD1. CDR3 size: 15 residues. The V segment lost 8 bases and the J segment 0 bases; nucleotides outside the gene matches: 7. Germline-derived CDR1 and CDR2 are WNHNN and SYGVQD (reference sequence). The CDR3 DNA reads as TGCGCCAGCCGACGGGACAGGGCCCACCAAGAGACCCAGTACTTC. Its protein product is CASRRDRAHQETQYF.

This rearrangement joins TRBV18 to TRBJ2-1; 9 nucleotides agree with TRBD1. Per the germline V gene, CDR1 is KGHSH and CDR2 is LQKENI. The J segment lost 0 bases and the V segment lost 1 base, leaving 1 base of the junction unmatched. The CDR3 is made up of 16 amino acids. CDR3 residues: CASSPRDRVSYNEQFF. The CDR3 DNA follows: TGTGCCAGCTCACCACGGGACAGGGTCTCCTACAATGAGCAGTTCTTC.

The chain carries TRBV5-1 and TRBJ1-1; D unclear. Trimming shortened V by 4 bases and J by 4 bases, and 14 bases separated the two germline ends. CDR3 length equals 14 residues. CDR1 is SGHRS and CDR2 is YFSETQ in the germline V gene. The CDR3 loop is CASSGMGWATEAFF. CDR3 DNA: TGCGCCAGCAGCGGGATGGGGTGGGCCACTGAAGCTTTCTTT.

The sample holds a few counts of this clone. The V call is TRBV10-3, the J call TRBJ2-7, with D possibly TRBD1 on 5 matching bases. The length of the CDR3 is 13 residues. V lost 7 bases, J lost 2 bases, and 12 bases lay in between. Germline V gene sequence: CDR1 ENHRY, CDR2 SYGVKD. CDR3 loop: CAIKSADTYEQYF. The CDR3 DNA reads TGTGCCATCAAGAGCGCGGACACCTACGAGCAGTACTTC.

The rearrangement joins TRBV6-2 or TRBV6-3 to TRBJ1-6; D uncertain. The CDR3 is made up of 16 amino acids. V was pared by 0 bases and J by 0 bases, with 6 bases between. The germline gives CDR1 MNHEY, CDR2 SVGEGT. The CDR3 region is CASSYSASSYNSPLHF. CDR3 bases: TGTGCCAGCAGTTACTCGGCGAGCTCCTATAATTCACCCCTCCACTTT.